This T cell receptor beta chain was sequenced for a study of PD-L1 blockade in urothelial cancer. Background on the study: Intravenous atezolizumab, 1,200 mg every 3 weeks, was begun by patients in the mid-2010s. Blood was evaluated 3 weeks (second dose) and 6 weeks after therapy began. The study recovered a median of approximately 150,000 T cells per blood sample.

This table comes from immunoSEQ multiplex PCR, and its TCRdb copy is limited to in-frame clones, with some not included. The sample includes about 95,000 clones, 87% seen only once; the top ten take roughly 2%. Described time point: pretreatment peripheral blood. Patients were diagnosed with urothelial carcinoma, either locally advanced or metastatic. Germline CDR1 reads MNHEY; CDR2 reads SVGAGI. The V and J ends lost 4 bases and 0 bases respectively, with 7 bases between them. CDR3 length: 15 amino acids. The clonotype originates from a man between 60 and 70 years old with urothelial cancer. The chain employs TRBV6-5 and TRBJ2-6, with unresolved D. The sequencing used PBMCs, collected around atezolizumab (anti-PD-L1) treatment. DNA of the CDR3: TGTGCCAGCAGTTTAGGAGTCTCTGGGGCCAACGTCCTGACTTTC. This gives the protein CASSLGVSGANVLTF.